The 20 T cell receptor beta chains reported below all come from one sample, sequenced in a study of CXCR3-negative and CXCR3-positive naive CD8 T cells. Whole-study results and caveats: The TRB CDR3s that CXCR3-positive naive cells carried were more hydrophobic than those of CXCR3-negative naive cells.

TRB cDNA was prepared as libraries by UMI-labeled 5' RACE. From its re-call of the 5' RACE reads, TCRdb lists each CDR3 protein once, without DNA. The table lists about 89,000 distinct CDR3 sequences. Their cognate antigens are unknown. The sequenced sample was naive CXCR3+ CD8+ T cells from blood. Specified subset: CD45RO-CCR7+CD27+CD95- naive CD8+ T cells expressing CXCR3 (TNR3+). These receptor sequences come from a human donor in good health. Some clones in this sample may be carry-over from other donors' samples.

The chain uses TRBV12-3 or TRBV12-4 and TRBJ2-7; TCRdb designates TRBD1, a call that cannot be tested without DNA. This CDR3 region has 14 residues. The CDR3 is CASSLSGTGYEQYF.

This chain joins TRBV11-2 and TRBJ2-3; lacking DNA, the TRBD2 call made by TCRdb goes unchecked. Germline V gives CDR1 SGHAT, CDR2 FQNNGV. This CDR3 is 18 amino acids long. The CDR3 region is CASSLVGLTTAEADTQYF.

J is TRBJ2-7 and V is TRBV28; TCRdb's D gene call, TRBD1, goes unchecked for lack of DNA. Germline V gene lookup returns CDR1 MDHEN and CDR2 SYDVKM. The CDR3 has 15 residues. The CDR3 protein is CASTSMGGGGYEQYF. The full variable domain, rest sourced from reference TRBV28 and TRBJ2-7, is DVKVTQSSRYLVKRTGEKVFLECVQDMDHENMFWYRQDPGLGLRLIYFSYDVKMKEKGDIPEGYSVSREKKERFSLILESASTNQTSMYLCASTSMGGGGYEQYFGPGTRLTVT.

The J gene is TRBJ2-1, the V gene TRBV29-1; the D call of TRBD2 rests on TCRdb alone, since no DNA is present to check it. CDR1 and CDR2 from the germline V gene are SQVTM and ANQGSEA. The CDR3 runs to 15 residues. CDR3 amino acids: CSVVGVAGGYNEQFF.

The chain couples TRBV7-9 to TRBJ2-1; TCRdb's D call, TRBD1, is unchecked because there is no DNA. The V gene's germline CDR1 is SEHNR and CDR2 FQNEAQ (reference sequence). The CDR3 is 19 amino acids. The CDR3 reads CASSPKQGAAGSSYNEQFF.

The chain uses TRBV29-1 and TRBJ2-3; TCRdb indicates TRBD2, and absent DNA this call remains unverified. Germline-derived CDR1 and CDR2 are SQVTM and ANQGSEA. CDR3 length equals 15 residues. The CDR3: CSVSGLTVTGDTQYF.

The chain couples TRBV3-1 to TRBJ2-5; TCRdb gives TRBD2 as the D gene, but with no DNA this cannot be confirmed. Looked up from germline, CDR1 is LGHDT and CDR2 is YNNKEL (reference sequence). The CDR3 loop spans 16 amino acids. The CDR3 loop reads CASSQERWRRAETQYF.

The chain combines TRBV7-2 with TRBJ1-1; TCRdb's D call, TRBD1, is unchecked because there is no DNA. The CDR3 spans 12 residues. The germline gives CDR1 SGHTA, CDR2 FQGNSA. The CDR3 protein is CASSFRATEAFF.

This sequence joins TRBV7-6 and TRBJ1-5. CDR3 length: 13 amino acids. Germline V lookup: CDR1 SGHVS, CDR2 FNYEAQ. The chain's CDR3 is CASSLEVNQPQHF.

V usage is TRBV6-5 and J usage is TRBJ1-4; absent DNA, TCRdb's TRBD1 call cannot be checked. This CDR3 spans 15 amino acids. Germline V gene lookup returns CDR1 MNHEY and CDR2 SVGAGI. The CDR3 protein is CASSYGGEPNEKLFF.

V gene TRBV4-1 combines with J gene TRBJ2-7; TCRdb designates TRBD1, a call that cannot be tested without DNA. From germline, CDR1 is MGHRA and CDR2 YSYEKL. The CDR3 contains 15 residues. The CDR3 protein is CASSLSGSGAQEQYF.

The chain links TRBV2 to TRBJ1-1; TCRdb calls TRBD1, which cannot be checked without DNA. The germline gives CDR1 SNHLY, CDR2 FYNNEI. The CDR3 spans 12 residues. The CDR3 sequence: CARGRGDTEAFF.

This chain uses TRBV6-1 with TRBJ2-7. Germline CDR1 is MNHNS and CDR2 is SASEGT. This CDR3 spans 14 amino acids. This CDR3 is CASSHVTEAYEQYF.

This rearrangement joins TRBV29-1 to TRBJ2-7; TCRdb lists TRBD2, though no DNA is available to test this call. The CDR3 covers 13 residues. Germline lookup yields CDR1 SQVTM and CDR2 ANQGSEA. CDR3 region: CSVESGRGYEQYF.

The CDR3 spells CSVEEGDAGELFF. This sequence joins TRBV29-1 and TRBJ2-2. There are 13 residues in the CDR3. Germline lookup yields CDR1 SQVTM and CDR2 ANQGSEA.

The CDR3 spells CASSHRQGGNGRPSDTQYF. This sequence joins TRBV11-3 and TRBJ2-3; the D call from TCRdb, TRBD1, cannot be confirmed without DNA. The CDR3 length is 19 residues. CDR1 is SGHNT and CDR2 is YENEEA in the germline V gene. Full variable domain (outside the CDR3, taken from reference TRBV11-3 and TRBJ2-3): EAGVVQSPRYKIIEKKQPVAFWCNPISGHNTLYWYLQNLGQGPELLIRYENEEAVDDSQLPKDRFSAERLKGVDSTLKIQPAELGDSAVYLCASSHRQGGNGRPSDTQYFGPGTRLTVL.

The chain links TRBV4-2 to TRBJ1-3; TCRdb calls TRBD1, which cannot be checked without DNA. The germline V gene encodes CDR1 LGHNA and CDR2 YNFKEQ. The length of the CDR3 is 15 residues. CDR3 region: CASSQGSGSGNTIYF.

V usage is TRBV5-6 and J usage is TRBJ2-7. The CDR3 consists of 13 residues. Germline CDR1 and CDR2: SGHDT and YYEEEE. The CDR3: CASRSDSPYEQYF.

This chain links TRBV6-6 with TRBJ1-1. CDR1 is MNHNY and CDR2 is SVGAGI in the germline V gene (reference sequence). The CDR3 runs 17 residues. The CDR3 spells CASSYPGGGGPSTEAFF.

This rearrangement joins TRBV12-3 or TRBV12-4 to TRBJ2-7. CDR3 length: 11 amino acids. The CDR3 region is CASTQSGEQYF.